The clone carrying this T cell receptor (beta chain) was observed a few times. Its antigen is not known. Via MiXCR, TCRdb re-called the reads, giving one row per CDR3 protein. The repertoire holds tens of thousands of distinct CDR3 sequences, 20% seen once, with roughly 78% in the top ten. The data derive from a study of T cell repertoires in cytomegalovirus infection. Study overall: Based on public TCR beta signatures, there were indications of CMV infection and of a matching HLA type.

Findings and limits, study-wide: Cumulative public TCR beta family frequency identified carriers of CMV plus the relevant HLA.

Sequences were derived from CD8+ T cells from cultured PBMCs, sampled from culture after CMV antigen stimulation. This clonotype was obtained from a human donor in good health (CMV status not recorded). Some clones in this sample may be carry-over from other donors' samples.

Here the CDR3 DNA reads TGTGCCAGCAGCCACCCCAACAAGCGGGGGGTCTACGAGCAGTACTTC. Protein product: CASSHPNKRGVYEQYF. J is TRBJ2-7 and V is TRBV6-2 or TRBV6-3; 9 nucleotides align to TRBD2. Germline V gene data show CDR1 as MNHEY and CDR2 as SVGEGT. Trimming cost V 6 bases and J 3 bases; bases outside gene matches: 12. The CDR3 totals 16 residues.